Listed here are 23 T cell receptor beta chains from one sample, sequenced in a study of blood T cell repertoires in COVID-19. Sequenced by immunoSEQ multiplex PCR; TCRdb stores in-frame clones only, minus some. Of 150,000 to 200,000 clones in the sample, roughly 80% are singletons; the top ten hold about 7.2%. The sequencing input was peripheral blood. All receptors derive from a man aged 55-75 years with acute or convalescent COVID-19.

This sequence joins TRBV19 and TRBJ2-1; 10 positions match TRBD1. The CDR3 loop spans 14 amino acids. From germline, CDR1 is LNHDA and CDR2 SQIVND (reference sequence). J lost 6 bases, V lost 7 bases, and 6 bases had no gene match. CDR3 protein: CASKRDRGGNEQFF. The CDR3 DNA follows: TGTGCCAGTAAAAGGGACAGGGGCGGCAATGAGCAGTTCTTC.

V usage is TRBV7-5 and J usage is TRBJ1-5; no DNA check was done on the table's D call, TRBD1. TRBV7-5 is labeled a pseudogene. The CDR3 runs 17 residues. The DNA for the CDR3 is TGTGCCAGAAGTTTAGGACAGGAGGTTTATAGCAATCAGCCCCAGCATTTT. Translated: CARSLGQEVYSNQPQHF.

The chain links TRBV5-1 to TRBJ1-4; weak D call: TRBD1 (6 bases). Germline V gives CDR1 SGHRS, CDR2 YFSETQ. Trimming shortened V by 3 bases and J by 1 base, and 10 bases separated the two germline ends. This CDR3 has 15 residues. The CDR3 DNA reads as TGCGCCAGCAGCTCAGGGGCTAGAACTAATGAAAAACTGTTTTTT. Amino acids: CASSSGARTNEKLFF.

The chain recombines TRBV2 with TRBJ1-3; 7 bases align to TRBD1. Looked up from germline, CDR1 is SNHLY and CDR2 is FYNNEI. The length of the CDR3 is 14 residues. V trimming: 8 bases; J trimming: 6 bases; junction bases outside the gene matches: 10. The CDR3 is CASGYRQGLNTIYF. CDR3 nucleotides: TGTGCCAGCGGCTACAGACAGGGACTAAACACCATATATTTT.

CDR3 nucleotides: TGCGCCAGCAGCCCGGGAGACTTCACAGATACGCAGTATTTT. Its protein is CASSPGDFTDTQYF. V is TRBV5-1 and J is TRBJ2-3, with a tentative D call TRBD2 (6 bases). V shed 4 bases and J shed 2 bases, with 11 bases lying between them. Germline lookup yields CDR1 SGHRS and CDR2 YFSETQ. CDR3 length: 14 residues.

The chain uses TRBV4-2 and TRBJ1-5, with 9 bases that match TRBD1. V trimming: 4 bases; J trimming: 6 bases; junction bases outside the gene matches: 7. The V gene's germline CDR1 is LGHNA and CDR2 YNFKEQ. The CDR3 has 15 amino acids. Here the CDR3 DNA reads TGTGCCAGCAGCCGGGACAGGGAAGGACGTCAGCCCCAGCATTTT. Translated, it gives CASSRDREGRQPQHF.

This clone has a handful of counts. Other DNA variants within this sample encode the same CDR3. J is TRBJ2-1 and V is TRBV5-1; 12 bases line up with TRBD2. The CDR3 extends over 18 amino acids. The V gene's germline CDR1 is SGHRS and CDR2 YFSETQ. V trimming: 1 base; J trimming: 7 bases; junction bases outside the gene matches: 12. CDR3 sequence reads: CASSLTLAGGRALNEQFF. For the CDR3, the DNA is TGCGCCAGCAGCTTGACCCTAGCGGGGGGGCGGGCTCTAAATGAGCAGTTCTTC.

The chain is built from TRBV11-3 and TRBJ2-1, with 7 bases fitting TRBD1. Germline V lookup: CDR1 SGHNT, CDR2 YENEEA. J was trimmed by 9 bases and V by 1 base; bases with no gene match: 6. The CDR3 runs to 14 residues. The CDR3 region is CASSLGGGIGEQFF. CDR3 DNA: TGTGCCAGCAGCTTAGGAGGGGGCATTGGTGAGCAGTTCTTC.

Only one count was recorded for this clone. The chain recombines TRBV4-3 with TRBJ1-6; a possible D gene is TRBD1 (5 bases). This CDR3 spans 15 amino acids. Germline V gives CDR1 LGHNA, CDR2 YSLEER. V was cut by 0 bases and J by 10 bases, with 13 bases left in between. The DNA for the CDR3 is TGCGCCAGCAGCCAAGACTACGGGGGGGACTCACCCCTCCACTTT. This sequence encodes CASSQDYGGDSPLHF.

The DNA for the CDR3 is TGCAGCGTTGAAGATGCAGGGAATTTCCCCTCCTACAATGAGCAGTTCTTC. This sequence encodes CSVEDAGNFPSYNEQFF. This rearrangement joins TRBV29-1 to TRBJ2-1; D is possibly TRBD1 (5 bases). Germline lookup yields CDR1 SQVTM and CDR2 ANQGSEA. V lost 0 bases, J lost 0 bases, and 15 bases lay in between. The CDR3 contains 17 residues.

The chain uses TRBV6-1 and TRBJ2-3; 7 bases map to TRBD2. The V gene's germline CDR1 is MNHNS and CDR2 SASEGT. There are 14 residues in the CDR3. V lost 8 bases and J lost 4; bases outside the gene matches: 9. In DNA, the CDR3 is TGTGCCAGCGATGCGAGCGGGGCCGCAGATACGCAGTATTTT. It encodes CASDASGAADTQYF.

The chain combines TRBV19 with TRBJ2-5; TRBD2 might be the D (6 bases). Germline-derived CDR1 and CDR2 are LNHDA and SQIVND (reference sequence). V lost 5 bases, J lost 2 bases, and 15 bases lay in between. CDR3 size: 15 residues. The CDR3 here is CASSPREWGQETQYF. The CDR3 region has the DNA TGTGCCAGTAGTCCCCGGGAGTGGGGGCAAGAGACCCAGTACTTC.

This rearrangement joins TRBV2 to TRBJ2-5; a weak D match, TRBD1 (6 bases). Germline CDR1 reads SNHLY; CDR2 reads FYNNEI. V lost 2 bases and J lost 5, with 6 bases in between. The CDR3 spans 12 residues. The CDR3 sequence is CASSERGETQYF. As DNA, the CDR3 is TGTGCCAGCAGTGAAAGGGGGGAGACCCAGTACTTC. Full variable domain (missing parts from reference TRBV2 and TRBJ2-5): EPEVTQTPSHQVTQMGQEVILRCVPISNHLYFYWYRQILGQKVEFLVSFYNNEISEKSEIFDDQFSVERPDGSNFTLKIRSTKLEDSAMYFCASSERGETQYFGPGTRLLVL.

The V and J genes are TRBV19 and TRBJ2-3; weak D call: TRBD2 (6 bases). From germline, CDR1 is LNHDA and CDR2 SQIVND (reference sequence). Trimming took 7 bases from V and 2 from J, leaving 13 bases between them. This CDR3 region has 14 residues. DNA of the CDR3: TGTGCCAGTAAACAAAGCGGGTACACAGATACGCAGTATTTT. Translation gives CASKQSGYTDTQYF.

The chain carries TRBV3-1 (or the pseudogene TRBV3-2) and TRBJ2-3; D might be TRBD2 (5 bases). Germline V lookup: CDR1 LGHDT, CDR2 YNNKEL (reference sequence). V lost 2 bases to trimming and J lost 0 bases, with 18 bases between them. The CDR3 sequence is 18 residues long. CDR3 coding DNA: TGTGCCAGCAGCCAACCCCGGAGGAGGAGGCAGAGCACAGATACGCAGTATTTT. Amino acids: CASSQPRRRRQSTDTQYF.

This clone was seen only a few times. The chain uses TRBV5-5 and TRBJ1-6; TRBD1 is a possible D gene (6 bases). Per the germline V gene, CDR1 is SGHKS and CDR2 is YYEKEE (reference sequence). Trimming pared 7 bases from V and 7 bases from J, leaving 18 bases between. The CDR3 extends over 15 amino acids. In DNA form, the CDR3 reads TGTGCCAGCGTCGGGACACAAATTCCCAATTCACCCCTCCACTTT. It translates to CASVGTQIPNSPLHF.

This rearrangement joins TRBV6-5 to TRBJ2-3; maybe TRBD1 (5 bases). Germline values: CDR1 MNHEY, CDR2 SVGAGI. The length of the CDR3 is 14 residues. V was pared by 2 bases and J by 0 bases, with 6 bases between. The DNA of the CDR3 is TGTGCCAGCAGTTACAAGGGGAGCACAGATACGCAGTATTTT. Protein: CASSYKGSTDTQYF.

The chain is built from TRBV5-1 and TRBJ1-1; 7 positions agree with TRBD1. Looked up from germline, CDR1 is SGHRS and CDR2 is YFSETQ. J lost 4 bases, V lost 6 bases, and 9 bases had no gene match. The CDR3 contains 14 residues. CDR3 loop: CASKIEGAGTEAFF. The CDR3 DNA is TGCGCCAGCAAGATCGAGGGGGCTGGCACTGAAGCTTTCTTT.

The chain links TRBV5-4 to TRBJ2-1; the match to TRBD2 covers 8 bases. V was pared by 0 bases and J by 4 bases, with 9 bases of the junction left unmatched. Germline assignment: CDR1 SGHNT and CDR2 YYREEE (reference sequence). This CDR3 spans 17 amino acids. In DNA form, the CDR3 reads TGTGCCAGCAGCTTGGATCCAGCGGGGGAGCTATACAATGAGCAGTTCTTC. As protein: CASSLDPAGELYNEQFF. The full variable domain, completed using reference TRBV5-4 and TRBJ2-1, is ETGVTQSPTHLIKTRGQQVTLRCSSQSGHNTVSWYQQALGQGPQFIFQYYREEENGRGNFPPRFSGLQFPNYSSELNVNALELDDSALYLCASSLDPAGELYNEQFFGPGTRLTVL.

This chain joins TRBV28 and TRBJ1-6; D may be TRBD1 (6 bases). Germline V CDR1 and CDR2: MDHEN, SYDVKM. This CDR3 has 16 amino acids. The V end was cut by 2 bases, the J end by 6 bases, with 14 bases between. The CDR3 sequence is CASSLEAGAINSPLHF. CDR3 DNA: TGTGCCAGCAGTTTAGAGGCAGGGGCGATTAATTCACCCCTCCACTTT.

This clone was seen only once. V gene TRBV7-3 combines with J gene TRBJ2-1; TRBD2 matches at 12 bases. In germline, CDR1 is SGHTA, CDR2 FQGTGA. The CDR3 is made up of 16 amino acids. V was clipped by 1 base and J by 8 bases; unmatched bases: 6. The CDR3 protein is CASSLRASGRVDEQFF. Written as DNA, the CDR3 is TGTGCCAGCAGCTTAAGGGCTAGCGGGAGGGTGGATGAGCAGTTCTTC.

The chain carries TRBV29-1 and TRBJ2-5; D unresolved. Germline V CDR1 and CDR2: SQVTM, ANQGSEA. Trimming removed 4 bases from V and 1 base from J, with 10 bases in between. This CDR3 contains 13 residues. The DNA of the CDR3 is TGCAGCGTTGTTCTCGCCAGCCAAGAGACCCAGTACTTC. This sequence encodes CSVVLASQETQYF.

The genes are TRBV5-6 and TRBJ1-2; 9 nucleotides match TRBD1. The CDR3 spans 15 residues. Germline V gives CDR1 SGHDT, CDR2 YYEEEE. J lost 8 bases, V lost 3 bases, and 11 bases had no gene match. Here the CDR3 DNA reads TGTGCCAGCAGCTCAAAACAGGGGGCGGTCGCGGGCTACACCTTC. This translates into CASSSKQGAVAGYTF.